Listed below are T cell receptor beta chains from one sample, sequenced in a study of cytomegalovirus exposure and HLA in healthy donors. Libraries were prepared by immunoSEQ multiplex PCR; TCRdb keeps only in-frame clonotypes and omits some of them. The sample contains roughly 59,000 clones, approximately 74% of which appear only once. Sequencing used PBMCs. Receptor source: a man aged 35 to 55 in good health and CMV-seropositive. Both conserved end residues are part of each CDR3. A D gene is named only where the DNA matches it firmly. Size values are once, few and many counts, or a class for expanded clones, and some rows have none.

CASSFSGGSYEQYF	TGTGCCAGCAGCTTCAGCGGAGGGAGCTACGAGCAGTACTTC	TRBJ2-7	NA	NA	TRBV5-6
CASSSDPGGEGDTQYF	TGTGCCAGCAGCTCAGACCCAGGGGGCGAGGGAGATACGCAGTATTTT	TRBJ2-3	TRBD1	NA	TRBV5-5
CASSQQSPNEQYF	TGTGCCAGTAGTCAACAGTCCCCCAACGAGCAGTACTTC	TRBJ2-7	NA	NA	TRBV19
CASSLAGRGRENIQYF	TGTGCCAGCAGCTTAGCCGGCAGGGGGCGCGAAAACATTCAGTACTTC	TRBJ2-4	TRBD1	NA	TRBV11-3
CASMPGGINTGELFF	TGTGCCAGTATGCCAGGGGGCATTAACACCGGGGAGCTGTTTTTT	TRBJ2-2	TRBD1	NA	TRBV19
CASSLASDSPNEKLFF	TGCGCCAGCAGCTTGGCCTCGGACAGTCCTAATGAAAAACTGTTTTTT	TRBJ1-4	NA	NA	TRBV5-1
CSVGGRGGAETQYF	TGCAGCGTTGGGGGCCGGGGGGGGGCAGAGACCCAGTACTTC	TRBJ2-5	TRBD2	NA	TRBV29-1
CAISLRANYGYTF	TGTGCCATCTCCCTCCGAGCTAACTATGGCTACACCTTC	TRBJ1-2	NA	NA	TRBV28
CATSRSGLAGGKETQYF	TGTGCCACCAGCAGATCCGGACTAGCGGGGGGGAAAGAGACCCAGTACTTC	TRBJ2-5	TRBD2	few	TRBV15
CASSESRTSGIEYF	TGTGCCAGCAGTGAAAGTAGGACTAGCGGGATTGAGTACTTC	TRBJ2-7	TRBD2	once	TRBV2
CASREGWDHSYEQYF	TGTGCCAGCAGGGAGGGTTGGGACCACTCCTACGAGCAGTACTTC	TRBJ2-7	NA	NA	TRBV7-2
CASSFGVRELEFF	TGTGCCAGCAGCTTCGGGGTACGGGAATTGGAGTTCTTC	TRBJ2-1	NA	NA	TRBV7-2
CASSTRTGTGELFF	TGTGCCAGCTCAACCCGGACAGGGACCGGGGAGCTGTTTTTT	TRBJ2-2	TRBD1	once	TRBV18
CASSLWTGAMNTEAFF	TGTGCCAGCAGTTTGTGGACAGGGGCTATGAACACTGAAGCTTTCTTT	TRBJ1-1	TRBD1	NA	TRBV9
CASTPNPGLGSNQPQHF	TGTGCCAGTACCCCGAATCCGGGACTGGGAAGCAATCAGCCCCAGCATTTT	TRBJ1-5	NA	NA	TRBV19
CASSKVEREWIRAQYF	TGTGCCAGCAGCAAAGTCGAGCGGGAGTGGATTAGGGCGCAGTATTTT	TRBJ2-3	NA	NA	TRBV21-1
CATSPMSTQGVNTEAFF	TGTGCCACCAGCCCCATGTCCACCCAGGGGGTGAACACTGAAGCTTTCTTT	TRBJ1-1	TRBD1	few	TRBV15
CASSLGAAGGPRNQETQYF	TGTGCCAGCAGCTTGGGGGCGGCGGGAGGGCCTCGGAATCAAGAGACCCAGTACTTC	TRBJ2-5	TRBD2	few	TRBV7-8
CASSLVGNSGDEQFF	TGTGCCAGCAGCTTAGTTGGGAATAGCGGCGATGAGCAGTTCTTC	TRBJ2-1	NA	NA	TRBV7-2
CASSRSYEQYF	TGTGCCAGCAGCCGCTCCTACGAGCAGTACTTC	TRBJ2-7	NA	few	TRBV11-2
CASSTTSGQETQYF	TGTGCCAGCAGCACCACTAGCGGCCAAGAGACCCAGTACTTC	TRBJ2-5	TRBD2	few	TRBV9
CASRNHIEQFF	TGTGCCAGCAGGAACCACATTGAGCAGTTCTTC	TRBJ2-1	NA	NA	TRBV5-6
CASRGGWGVGEQYF	TGTGCCAGTAGAGGTGGTTGGGGAGTCGGAGAGCAGTACTTC	TRBJ2-7	NA	NA	TRBV19
CASTRDSPYEQYF	TGTGCCAGCACCCGAGACAGTCCCTACGAGCAGTACTTC	TRBJ2-7	NA	NA	TRBV6-5
CASSQDRASGSPLHF	TGTGCCAGCAGCCAAGACAGGGCAAGTGGTTCACCCCTCCACTTT	TRBJ1-6	NA	NA	TRBV14
CATSRADRSDGNTIYF	TGTGCCACCAGCAGAGCGGACAGAAGCGATGGAAACACCATATATTTT	TRBJ1-3	NA	NA	TRBV15